These T cell receptor beta chains were read from a single sample in a study of cytomegalovirus exposure and HLA in healthy donors. Sequencing used immunoSEQ multiplex PCR; TCRdb keeps in-frame clones, though not all of them. This sample has 150,000 to 200,000 clones, with roughly 80% found just once. The sequenced sample consisted of PBMCs. The source is a female donor in good health and CMV-seronegative. CDR3s include the opening cysteine and the closing phenylalanine or tryptophan. D genes are given only for firm matches. The listing skips clone size in some rows; elsewhere it reads once, few, many or a size class.

v_call	j_call	d_call	clone_size	cdr3_nt	cdr3_aa
TRBV30	TRBJ2-7	-	-	TGTGCCTGGACCGTGGGGGGGCCTACCTACGAGCAGTACTTC	CAWTVGGPTYEQYF
TRBV6-4	TRBJ1-5	-	-	TGTGCCAGCAGTGTAATGCCGTTTAGCGATCAGCCCCAGCATTTT	CASSVMPFSDQPQHF
TRBV4-2	TRBJ2-1	TRBD1	-	TGTGCCAGCAGCCAAGACCCCGGGACAGGGGAAAATGAGCAGTTCTTC	CASSQDPGTGENEQFF
TRBV13	TRBJ1-3	-	few	TGTGCCAGCAGCTTCGAAGGTCCAGGAACTGGAAACACCATATATTTT	CASSFEGPGTGNTIYF
TRBV2	TRBJ2-1	TRBD2	-	TGTGCCAGCTCGACTAGCGGGAGCCTGTACAATGAGCAGTTCTTC	CASSTSGSLYNEQFF
TRBV28	TRBJ1-2	-	-	TGTGCCAGTGACGGGACACCCTTTAACTATGGCTACACCTTC	CASDGTPFNYGYTF
TRBV7-3	TRBJ2-1	-	once	TGTGCCAGCAGCTTATTCGCAGGGGAAGCCTACAATGAGCAGTTCTTC	CASSLFAGEAYNEQFF
TRBV2	TRBJ1-1	TRBD1	-	TGTGCCAGCAGTGTAACAGGGACAGTCACTGAAGCTTTCTTT	CASSVTGTVTEAFF
TRBV14	TRBJ2-1	-	-	TGTGCCAGCAGCCAAGATGTCCTAGCAGACAATGAGCAGTTCTTC	CASSQDVLADNEQFF
TRBV28	TRBJ1-5	-	-	TGTGCCAGCGTAAGAGACATTAGCAATCAGCCCCAGCATTTT	CASVRDISNQPQHF
TRBV5-6	TRBJ2-1	TRBD2	-	TGTGCCAGCAGCCTAGGACTAGCGGACTCCTACAATGAGCAGTTCTTC	CASSLGLADSYNEQFF
TRBV27	TRBJ2-5	-	-	TGTGCCAGCAGTCCAGGGGTTAATCCTCAAGAGACCCAGTACTTC	CASSPGVNPQETQYF
TRBV6-6	TRBJ1-1	TRBD1	-	TGTGCCAGCAGTTACGACAGGGTGAACACTGAAGCTTTCTTT	CASSYDRVNTEAFF
TRBV27	TRBJ2-1	TRBD2	few	TGTGCCAGCAGCCCGCGGAGCGGGGGGGCCCACAATGAGCAGTTCTTC	CASSPRSGGAHNEQFF
TRBV7-9	TRBJ1-5	-	once	TGTGCCAGCAGCTTAGCGACGGGGGGCGGCAATCAGCCCCAGCATTTT	CASSLATGGGNQPQHF
TRBV7-8	TRBJ1-4	TRBD1	-	TGTGCCAGCAGCGCCCGGGACAGGGATGAAAAACTGTTTTTT	CASSARDRDEKLFF
TRBV28	TRBJ2-3	-	few	TGTGCCAGCAGTGGTTCACAGGGTAGGGCGGATACGCAGTATTTT	CASSGSQGRADTQYF
TRBV28	TRBJ1-5	TRBD1	-	TGTGCCAGCAGTTTTGGGCAGGGGGGTACGCCCCAGCATTTT	CASSFGQGGTPQHF
TRBV19	TRBJ1-5	TRBD1	-	TGTGCCAGTAGCGGGACAGGGGAAAGTCAGCCCCAGCATTTT	CASSGTGESQPQHF
TRBV4-1	TRBJ2-1	-	-	TGCGCCAGCCGCGGTCCCAGCTCCTACAATGAGCAGTTCTTC	CASRGPSSYNEQFF
TRBV10-1	TRBJ2-2	-	few	TGCGCCAGCAGTACTAGTGCCGGGGAGCTGTTTTTT	CASSTSAGELFF
TRBV4-2	TRBJ1-5	-	-	TGTGCCAGCAGCCAAGTCACAGGGTCTTCTAGCAATCAGCCCCAGCATTTT	CASSQVTGSSSNQPQHF
TRBV28	TRBJ1-3	-	few	TGTGCCAGCAGTTTATTGGGGAGAGGAAACACCATATATTTT	CASSLLGRGNTIYF
TRBV27	TRBJ1-2	-	-	TGTGCCAGTCAATCTCTAAGGGGCGTCGATGGCTACACCTTC	CASQSLRGVDGYTF
TRBV10-2	TRBJ1-5	TRBD1	-	TGCGCCAGCAGTGACTCTGGACAGGGCAGCCAGCCCCAGCATTTT	CASSDSGQGSQPQHF
TRBV6-1	TRBJ1-1	-	-	TGTGCCAGCAGTGTGCACAGAACAGGAAACACTGAAGCTTTCTTT	CASSVHRTGNTEAFF
TRBV2	TRBJ1-5	-	-	TGTGCCAGCCGAGGAACAACCTTTAGCAATCAGCCCCAGCATTTT	CASRGTTFSNQPQHF
TRBV28	TRBJ2-1	-	once	TGTGCCAGCAGTTTCGGAGAGGGCTCCTACAATGAGCAGTTCTTC	CASSFGEGSYNEQFF
TRBV7-9	TRBJ2-7	-	few	TGTGCCAGCAGCTTAGGAGGGGGCGAGCAGTACTTC	CASSLGGGEQYF
TRBV6-1	TRBJ1-6	TRBD1	-	TGTGCCAGCAGACCGGGACAGTCGGCCTTTTCACCCCTCCACTTT	CASRPGQSAFSPLHF
TRBV5-1	TRBJ1-1	-	-	TGCGCCAGCAGCCCGAGGGGGATGGGGAGTCCCACTGAAGCTTTCTTT	CASSPRGMGSPTEAFF
TRBV30	TRBJ1-3	-	-	TGTGCCTGGAGTGTAACGACTCTGGGAAACACCATATATTTT	CAWSVTTLGNTIYF
TRBV10-1	TRBJ2-5	TRBD2	-	TGCGCCAGCAGTGAGATAACTAGCGGCCAAGAGACCCAGTACTTC	CASSEITSGQETQYF
TRBV6-1	TRBJ1-2	TRBD1	-	TGTGCCAGCAGTGAAGTCTTTCGGACAGGGAGCTATGGCTACACCTTC	CASSEVFRTGSYGYTF
TRBV5-1	TRBJ2-7	-	few	TGCGCCAGCAGCTTGGGGGGAGACTACGAGCAGTACTTC	CASSLGGDYEQYF
TRBV18	TRBJ1-2	-	few	TGTGCCAGCTCACCTTCCTCTATGTGGGAGAACTATGGCTACACCTTC	CASSPSSMWENYGYTF
TRBV6-1	TRBJ1-1	-	-	TGTGCCAGCAGTTCGGTCGGTGGCACTGAAGCTTTCTTT	CASSSVGGTEAFF
TRBV28	TRBJ2-7	TRBD1	-	TGTGCCAGCCGGACAGGGGACAACGAGCAGTACTTC	CASRTGDNEQYF
TRBV6-1	TRBJ1-1	TRBD1	few	TGTGCCAGCCGGACAGGGGCATTGAACACTGAAGCTTTCTTT	CASRTGALNTEAFF
TRBV28	TRBJ1-2	TRBD1	-	TGTGCCAGCAGCCAGAGACAGGGGCAATCTTATGGCTACACCTTC	CASSQRQGQSYGYTF
TRBV7-7	TRBJ2-2	-	-	TGTGCTAGCAGCCCCATGCCGACAGGTACCGGGGAGCTGTTTTTT	CASSPMPTGTGELFF
TRBV7-6	TRBJ2-1	-	few	TGTGCCAGCAGCTTACTGCCTAGCCCTCAGCTAGGAGATGAGCAGTTCTTC	CASSLLPSPQLGDEQFF
TRBV7-8	TRBJ2-7	TRBD2	-	TGTGCCAGCAGCGAGTGGGGACTAGCGGGAGCTATTGAGCAGTACTTC	CASSEWGLAGAIEQYF
TRBV7-3	TRBJ2-2	-	-	TGTGCCAGCAGCGTACAGGGGAACACCGGGGAGCTGTTTTTT	CASSVQGNTGELFF
TRBV5-6	TRBJ1-2	-	-	TGTGCCAGCAGCTCGGGGGGGGACTATGCAGTTCGCACCTTC	CASSSGGDYAVRTF
TRBV5-6	TRBJ2-5	TRBD1	-	TGTGCCAGCAGCACGGGACAGGGGGTCGGAATAGAGACCCAGTACTTC	CASSTGQGVGIETQYF
TRBV7-8	TRBJ1-1	TRBD1	-	TGTGCCAGCAGCCCGGACAGGGGATCTGAAGCTTTCTTT	CASSPDRGSEAFF
TRBV28	TRBJ2-6	-	-	TGTGCCAGCAGGGCAGGGATAACTGGGGCCAACGTCCTGACTTTC	CASRAGITGANVLTF
TRBV7-3	TRBJ2-7	TRBD1	-	TGTGCCAGCAGCTCGGACAGGGGTTACGAGCAGTACTTC	CASSSDRGYEQYF
TRBV4-1	TRBJ1-1	TRBD1	once	TGCGCCAGCAGCCAAAGGACAGGGGCGGGGACTGAAGCTTTCTTT	CASSQRTGAGTEAFF
TRBV30	TRBJ2-7	TRBD1	-	TGTGCCTGGAGTCCGGACAGGGGGCTCGAGCAGTACTTC	CAWSPDRGLEQYF
TRBV30	TRBJ1-3	-	-	TGTGCCTGGAACCTAGGCACGGGGGTGGGAAACACCATATATTTT	CAWNLGTGVGNTIYF
TRBV5-1	TRBJ1-3	-	-	TGCGCCAGCAGCCTCGAGGGTGGTGCAGCCTCTGGAAACACCATATATTTT	CASSLEGGAASGNTIYF
TRBV2	TRBJ2-7	TRBD2	once	TGTGCCAGCTCGGCCTTGCGGGGGGGCTACGAGCAGTACTTC	CASSALRGGYEQYF
TRBV4-1	TRBJ2-7	-	once	TGCGCCAGCAGCCAAGCCAGCGTCTCATCCTACGAGCAGTACTTC	CASSQASVSSYEQYF
TRBV5-1	TRBJ2-7	TRBD2	-	TGCGCCAGCAGCTCTGCCGGAAGCGGGAGTGGGGAGCAGTACTTC	CASSSAGSGSGEQYF
TRBV11-2	TRBJ2-1	TRBD2	-	TGTGCCAGCAGCACCCCGAGGGGACTAGCGAGCACGTACAATGAGCAGTTCTTC	CASSTPRGLASTYNEQFF
TRBV6-4	TRBJ2-3	TRBD2	many	TGTGCCAGCAGTGACTCGACTAGCGGGAGCACAGATACGCAGTATTTT	CASSDSTSGSTDTQYF
TRBV27	TRBJ1-2	-	-	TGTGCCAGCAGTTTATCGGGAGGGTTTAACTATGGCTACACCTTC	CASSLSGGFNYGYTF